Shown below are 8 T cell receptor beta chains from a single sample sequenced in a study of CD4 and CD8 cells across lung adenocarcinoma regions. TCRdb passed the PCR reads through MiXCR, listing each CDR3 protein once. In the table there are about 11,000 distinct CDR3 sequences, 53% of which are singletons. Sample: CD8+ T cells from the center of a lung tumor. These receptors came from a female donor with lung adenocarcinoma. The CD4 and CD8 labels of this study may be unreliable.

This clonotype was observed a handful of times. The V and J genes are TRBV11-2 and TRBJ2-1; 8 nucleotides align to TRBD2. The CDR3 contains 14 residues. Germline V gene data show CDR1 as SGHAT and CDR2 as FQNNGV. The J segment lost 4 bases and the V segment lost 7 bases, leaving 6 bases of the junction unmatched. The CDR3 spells CASTRAGVYNEQFF. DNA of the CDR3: TGTGCCAGCACCCGAGCGGGGGTGTACAATGAGCAGTTCTTC.

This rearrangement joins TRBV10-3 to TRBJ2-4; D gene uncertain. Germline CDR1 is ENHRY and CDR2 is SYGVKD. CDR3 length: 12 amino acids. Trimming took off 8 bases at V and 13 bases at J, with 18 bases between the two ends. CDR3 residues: CAISRAKNTQYF. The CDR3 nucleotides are TGTGCCATCTCCAGAGCGAAAAACACGCAGTACTTC.

CDR3 sequence reads: CSARVQGGGAKNIQYF. The CDR3 DNA sequence: TGCAGTGCTAGAGTCCAGGGCGGGGGAGCCAAAAACATTCAGTACTTC. The V gene is TRBV20-1, the J gene TRBJ2-6; 7 bases fit TRBD2. The DNA end favors TRBJ2-4, so the J call may be wrong. The CDR3 spans 16 residues. Germline loops: CDR1 DFQATT, CDR2 SNEGSKA (reference sequence).

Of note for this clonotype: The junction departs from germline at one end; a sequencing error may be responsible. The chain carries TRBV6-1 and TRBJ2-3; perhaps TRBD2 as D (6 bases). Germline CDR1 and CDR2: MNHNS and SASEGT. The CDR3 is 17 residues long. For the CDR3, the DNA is TGTGCCAGCAGCCGCGGACTGGCGCGGGGAGTCAAAAACACTCAGTACTTT. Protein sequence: CASSRGLARGVKNTQYF.

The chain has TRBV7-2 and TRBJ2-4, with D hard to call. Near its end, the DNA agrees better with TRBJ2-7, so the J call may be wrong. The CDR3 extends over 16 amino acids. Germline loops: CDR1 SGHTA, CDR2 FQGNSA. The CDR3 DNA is TGTGCCAGCAGCCCCCCCGGAACAGCCCGTCAACGCGAGCAGTACTTC. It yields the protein CASSPPGTARQREQYF.

The CDR3 DNA reads TGTGCCAGCAGTGAGCTTGGCAACTCTGGGGCCAACGTCCTGACTTTC. It yields the protein CASSELGNSGANVLTF. V and J are TRBV6-1 and TRBJ2-6, with D hard to call. The CDR3 extends over 16 amino acids. Trimming removed 3 bases from V and 0 bases from J, with 9 bases in between. The germline gives CDR1 MNHNS, CDR2 SASEGT.

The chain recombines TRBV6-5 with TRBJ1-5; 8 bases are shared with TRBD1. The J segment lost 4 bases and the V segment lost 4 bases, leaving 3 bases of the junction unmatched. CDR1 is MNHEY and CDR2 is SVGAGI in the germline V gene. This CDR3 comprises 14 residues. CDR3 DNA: TGTGCCAGCAGTTGGGGACAGGAGAATCAGCCCCAGCATTTT. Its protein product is CASSWGQENQPQHF.

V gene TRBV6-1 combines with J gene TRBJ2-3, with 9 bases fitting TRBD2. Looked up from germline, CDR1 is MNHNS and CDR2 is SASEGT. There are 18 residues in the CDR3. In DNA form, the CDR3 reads TGTGCGGGCAGTGGTGCGGGGGGGGGGGCGCGTGCCACAGATACGCAGTATTTT. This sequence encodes CAGSGAGGGARATDTQYF.